The clone carrying this T cell receptor beta chain was seen only once. TCRdb's copy holds only in-frame clones and misses some; the assay was immunoSEQ multiplex PCR. The sample records around 120,000 clones, less than 75% being singletons. Germline CDR1 is MNHEY and CDR2 is SVGAGI. The length of the CDR3 is 13 residues. With 7 bases clipped from V and 2 bases from J, the junction kept 3 bases outside the gene matches. These data are taken from a study of blood T cell repertoires in COVID-19. The material sequenced was peripheral blood. This clonotype was obtained from a human donor with acute or convalescent COVID-19. The donor label of this sample is uncertain. The chain carries TRBV6-5 and TRBJ2-5, with 8 bases that match TRBD1. DNA for the CDR3: TGTGCCAGCAAAACAGGGGGACAAGAGACCCAGTACTTC. The encoded protein is CASKTGGQETQYF.